The entry below describes one TCR beta chain. Antigen unknown. V lost 4 bases and J lost 13, with 22 bases in between. This CDR3 spans 14 amino acids. Germline-derived CDR1 and CDR2 are LGHNA and YNFKEQ. Every TCR beta cDNA library bore unique molecular identifiers. TCRdb redid the calling of the PCR reads with MiXCR, one entry per CDR3 protein. In the table there are hundreds of thousands of distinct CDR3 sequences, 59% of which are singletons. The sample is drawn from a study of post-analysis software for immune sequencing data. Study-level points and caveats: Roughly 5 TRBV segments (TRBV5-6, TRBV5-1 and TRBV20-1 among them) occurred more frequently in patients than in controls. Samples from one preparation batch, clustered by F measure, grouped strongly together.

The chain links TRBV4-2 to TRBJ1-2; D gene uncertain. Sequencing was performed on blood. The sequence came from a girl between 2 and 10 years old with multiple sclerosis. CDR3 loop: CASSPLNGETGLTF. DNA of the CDR3: TGTGCCAGCAGCCCACTCAACGGGGAAACGGGCCTCACCTTC.